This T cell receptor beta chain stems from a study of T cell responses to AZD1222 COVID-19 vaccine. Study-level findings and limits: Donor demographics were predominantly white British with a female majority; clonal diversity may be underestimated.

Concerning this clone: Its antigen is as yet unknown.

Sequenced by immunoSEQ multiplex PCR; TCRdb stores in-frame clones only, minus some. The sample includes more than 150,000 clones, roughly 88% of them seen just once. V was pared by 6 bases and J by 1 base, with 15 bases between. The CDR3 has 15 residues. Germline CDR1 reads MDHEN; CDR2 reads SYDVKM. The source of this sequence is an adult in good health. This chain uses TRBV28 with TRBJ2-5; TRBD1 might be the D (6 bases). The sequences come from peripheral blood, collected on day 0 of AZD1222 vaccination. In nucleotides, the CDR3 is TGTGCCAGCAGCCCCGGACAGTACCTCCAAGAGACCCAGTACTTC. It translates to CASSPGQYLQETQYF.